This TCR beta chain was sequenced for a study of T cell responses to AZD1222 COVID-19 vaccine. About the study: Second-dose recipients at about 4 or about 12 weeks were treated as one pooled group.

Assay: immunoSEQ multiplex PCR; the TCRdb copy retains only in-frame clones and omits some. The table includes some 60,000 clones, more than 65% detected once. The study, taken as a whole, reports: The breadth and depth of Spike-specific TCRs increased once two AZD1222 doses had been given. Spike-wide vaccine-associated CD4 TCRs dominated at 160-218 and 743-854.

Concerning this clone itself: Its antigen is not known.

The V gene's germline CDR1 is LNHDA and CDR2 SQIVND (reference sequence). This CDR3 spans 15 amino acids. Between the trimmed V and J ends, which lost 0 bases and 3 bases, there was a span of 11 bases. Sequenced material: peripheral blood, taken on day 0 of AZD1222 vaccination. The rearrangement uses TRBV19 and TRBJ1-2; weak D call: TRBD1 (6 bases). The sequence was collected from an adult in good health. The CDR3 loop is CASSIDFRTDYGYTF. For the CDR3, the DNA is TGTGCCAGTAGTATAGATTTTCGGACAGACTATGGCTACACCTTC. Full variable domain (rest looked up from reference TRBV19 and TRBJ1-2): DGGITQSPKYLFRKEGQNVTLSCEQNLNHDAMYWYRQDPGQGLRLIYYSQIVNDFQKGDIAEGYSVSREKKESFPLTVTSAQKNPTAFYLCASSIDFRTDYGYTFGSGTRLTVV.